This is a list of T cell receptor beta chains from one sample in a study of T cell responses to AZD1222 COVID-19 vaccine. Sequencing was performed with immunoSEQ multiplex PCR; in TCRdb, only in-frame clones are kept and a portion is missing. The data contain 90,000 to 120,000 clones, about 85% of them seen just once; the ten biggest clones take up around 4.7%. The sequencing here drew on peripheral blood, taken 28 days after the second AZD1222 dose. Source of these receptors: an adult who received the AZD1222 COVID-19 vaccine. Each CDR3 is given with its conserved first and last residue. D genes are given only for firm matches. Size is stated for part of the rows, as once, few or many counts, or as a class when the clone is expanded.

size: few; J: TRBJ2-7; V: TRBV7-8; D: -; DNA: TGTGCCAGCAGCCCCGGGGGTTACGAGCAGTACTTC; CDR3: CASSPGGYEQYF
size: -; J: TRBJ2-4; V: TRBV7-2; D: TRBD2; DNA: TGTGCCAGCAGCCCACCCCGGGGGAGCGGGAGAAACATTCAGTACTTC; CDR3: CASSPPRGSGRNIQYF
size: -; J: TRBJ2-2; V: TRBV5-1; D: -; DNA: TGCGCCAGCAGGACAGAAACGAACACCGGGGAGCTGTTTTTT; CDR3: CASRTETNTGELFF
size: -; J: TRBJ2-7; V: TRBV18; D: TRBD1; DNA: TGTGCCAGCTCACCAGACAGGGGCAAGTACGAGCAGTACTTC; CDR3: CASSPDRGKYEQYF
size: -; J: TRBJ2-7; V: TRBV6-5; D: TRBD2; DNA: TGTGCCAGCAGCCCGGGACTAGCGGGGCCCTACGAGCAGTACTTC; CDR3: CASSPGLAGPYEQYF
size: -; J: TRBJ2-3; V: TRBV6-5; D: -; DNA: TGTGCCAGCAGTTACAGGGAAGGTACAGATACGCAGTATTTT; CDR3: CASSYREGTDTQYF
size: -; J: TRBJ2-5; V: TRBV7-7; D: TRBD1; DNA: TGTGCCAGCAGCCTGAAGGGACAGCCCCAAGAGACCCAGTACTTC; CDR3: CASSLKGQPQETQYF
size: -; J: TRBJ2-3; V: TRBV10-3; D: -; DNA: TGTGCCATCTTAGGGAGCGGCACCACAGATACGCAGTATTTT; CDR3: CAILGSGTTDTQYF
size: -; J: TRBJ1-3; V: TRBV6-1; D: -; DNA: TGTGCCAGCAGTGACCCCCCTTGGGGTAACTCTGGAAACACCATATATTTT; CDR3: CASSDPPWGNSGNTIYF
size: -; J: TRBJ2-7; V: TRBV27; D: -; DNA: TGTGCCAGCAGTTTCGGTTCAAGCGAGCAGTACTTC; CDR3: CASSFGSSEQYF
size: once; J: TRBJ1-1; V: TRBV5-4; D: -; DNA: TGTGCCAGCAGCTCGTATGGCACTGAAGCTTTCTTT; CDR3: CASSSYGTEAFF
size: -; J: TRBJ1-1; V: TRBV2; D: -; DNA: TGTGCCAGCAGTGAACTGGTACCAGTGAACACTGAAGCTTTCTTT; CDR3: CASSELVPVNTEAFF
size: -; J: TRBJ2-2; V: TRBV9; D: TRBD2; DNA: TGTGCCAGCAGCGTACGCCCTAGCGGGGGTTCCGGGGAGCTGTTTTTT; CDR3: CASSVRPSGGSGELFF
size: -; J: TRBJ2-1; V: TRBV7-8; D: -; DNA: TGTGCCAGCAGCCCAAGGACAGCGGTCGATGAGCAGTTCTTC; CDR3: CASSPRTAVDEQFF